These 9 T cell receptor beta chains were all obtained from the same sample, sequenced in a study of blood T cell repertoires in COVID-19. TCRdb keeps only in-frame clones here, not all; method: immunoSEQ multiplex PCR. The table has around 470,000 clones, around 91% seen once. The material sequenced was PBMCs or T cells enriched from blood (not recorded which). The receptors stem from a young man who had recovered from COVID-19.

This chain connects TRBV28 to TRBJ2-7; TRBD2 agrees at 10 bases. Germline-derived CDR1 and CDR2 are MDHEN and SYDVKM. The CDR3 totals 17 residues. Trimming took 10 bases from V and 3 from J; bases not matched to a gene: 18. CDR3: CATSQGLARSKGYEQYF. The CDR3 DNA sequence: TGTGCCACCTCTCAGGGACTAGCGAGAAGCAAAGGCTACGAGCAGTACTTC.

The rearrangement links TRBV27 to TRBJ2-2; 10 bases agree with TRBD1. V shed 7 bases and J 7 bases; nucleotides not matched to a gene: 6. The CDR3 is 14 residues long. In germline, CDR1 is MNHEY, CDR2 SMNVEV (reference sequence). The CDR3 spells CASTDRGLVGELFF. The DNA for the CDR3 is TGTGCCAGCACCGACAGGGGGCTTGTCGGGGAGCTGTTTTTT.

The chain uses TRBV18 and TRBJ2-7, with D perhaps matching TRBD1 (5 bases). Germline V gene data show CDR1 as KGHSH and CDR2 as LQKENI. The CDR3 runs to 14 residues. The V gene lost 4 bases and the J gene lost 0 bases, with 10 bases spanning the gap. CDR3 sequence: CASSRAGLSYEQYF. CDR3 coding DNA: TGTGCCAGCTCACGGGCAGGGCTCTCCTACGAGCAGTACTTC.

This chain joins TRBV6-6 and TRBJ2-3; 8 positions match TRBD2. J was trimmed by 6 bases and V by 6 bases; bases with no gene match: 11. CDR1 MNHNY and CDR2 SVGAGI come from the germline V gene (reference sequence). The CDR3 runs to 15 residues. In DNA form, the CDR3 reads TGTGCCAGCAGGATTAGCGGGACCTCGTGGGATACGCAGTATTTT. Translated, it gives CASRISGTSWDTQYF.

The genes are TRBV5-1 and TRBJ2-5; tentatively, D is TRBD1 (8 bases). Trimming removed 0 bases from V and 5 bases from J, with 14 bases in between. CDR1 is SGHRS and CDR2 is YFSETQ in the germline V gene. This CDR3 is 15 amino acids long. CDR3 nucleotide sequence: TGCGCCAGCAGCTTGGTCGCGGGGGACAGGGAGACCCAGTACTTC. It is translated as CASSLVAGDRETQYF.

This CDR3 reads CASSQTVNQPQHF. CDR3 DNA sequence: TGTGCCAGCAGCCAGACAGTTAATCAGCCCCAGCATTTT. V gene TRBV7-2 combines with J gene TRBJ1-5; maybe TRBD1 (5 bases). This CDR3 has 13 amino acids. Trimming took off 5 bases at V and 4 bases at J, with 9 bases between the two ends. CDR1 SGHTA and CDR2 FQGNSA come from the germline V gene.

This clone was recorded at least ten times. The CDR3 sequence is CASSPGYNSPLHF. The CDR3 DNA follows: TGCGCCAGCAGCCCGGGGTATAATTCACCCCTCCACTTT. The V gene is TRBV5-1, the J gene TRBJ1-6; no clear D gene. The germline V gene has CDR1 SGHRS and CDR2 YFSETQ. Trimming took 4 bases from V and 4 from J, leaving 6 bases between them. This CDR3 spans 13 amino acids.

The genes are TRBV10-3 and TRBJ2-3, with D unclear. The CDR3 sequence is 15 residues long. The germline V gene encodes CDR1 ENHRY and CDR2 SYGVKD. Trimming cost V 7 bases and J 3 bases, with 17 bases left between them. The CDR3 DNA is TGTGCCATCACCCACAGCAAAAGTATTACAGATACGCAGTATTTT. It codes for CAITHSKSITDTQYF.

This chain joins TRBV11-2 and TRBJ1-2; a possible D gene is TRBD1 (6 bases). CDR3 size: 16 residues. V was shortened by 5 bases and J by 1 base, with 17 bases between the two germline ends. Germline values: CDR1 SGHAT, CDR2 FQNNGV. CDR3 sequence (DNA): TGTGCCAGCAGCCGACGGGGGGCCAAGGGTAACTATGGCTACACCTTC. Translated: CASSRRGAKGNYGYTF.